The subject of this entry is one T cell receptor beta chain. A multiplex PCR was run with 60 Vbeta primers and 13 Jbeta primers. Sequencing was performed with immunoSEQ multiplex PCR; in TCRdb, only in-frame clones are kept and a portion is missing. The sample has 98,000 or so clones; 76% are singletons. This CDR3 is built from 16 residues. CDR1 SGHDT and CDR2 YYEEEE come from the germline V gene. The V gene lost 0 bases and the J gene lost 5 bases, with 17 bases spanning the gap. The sample is drawn from a study of cytomegalovirus exposure and HLA in healthy donors. The chain uses TRBV5-6 and TRBJ2-5, with D possibly matching TRBD2 (6 bases). Source material: PBMCs. The TCR was taken from a man between 35 and 55 years old in good health and CMV-seronegative. The CDR3 spells CASSLVRGTVRETQYF. The CDR3 DNA reads as TGTGCCAGCAGCTTGGTACGGGGGACGGTTCGGGAGACCCAGTACTTC.